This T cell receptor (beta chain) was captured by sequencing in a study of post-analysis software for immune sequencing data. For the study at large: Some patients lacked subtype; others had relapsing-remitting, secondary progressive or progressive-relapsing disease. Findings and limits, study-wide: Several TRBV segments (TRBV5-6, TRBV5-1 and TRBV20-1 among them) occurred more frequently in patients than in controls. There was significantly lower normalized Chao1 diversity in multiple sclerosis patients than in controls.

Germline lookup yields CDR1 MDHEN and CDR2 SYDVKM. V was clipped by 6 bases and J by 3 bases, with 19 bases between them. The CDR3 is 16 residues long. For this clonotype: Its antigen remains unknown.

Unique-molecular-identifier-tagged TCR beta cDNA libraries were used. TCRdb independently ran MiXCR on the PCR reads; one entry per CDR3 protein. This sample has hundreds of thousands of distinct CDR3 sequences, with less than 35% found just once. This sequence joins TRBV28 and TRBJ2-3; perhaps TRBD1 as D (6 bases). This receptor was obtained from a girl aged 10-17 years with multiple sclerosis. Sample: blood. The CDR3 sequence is CASRIYEGDMTDTQYF. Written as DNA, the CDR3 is TGTGCCAGCAGGATCTATGAGGGGGACATGACAGATACGCAGTATTTT.